What follows is one T cell receptor beta chain and its context. Its antigen is unidentified. This specimen comes from a study of cytomegalovirus exposure and HLA in healthy donors. About the study: The roughly 120 million unique TCR beta sequences, from 150 million to 200 million T cells, were found by an earlier analysis.

There were likely unrecorded immune exposures, though donors were nominally healthy when sampled. The PCR employed 60 Vbeta primers together with 13 Jbeta primers. The method was immunoSEQ multiplex PCR; TCRdb's version includes in-frame clones alone and lacks a portion of them. There are under 150,000 clones in the sample; 65% to 75% occur only once, and around 4% lies in the top ten. Whole-study findings and limits: In an earlier analysis, productive rearrangement rates for most beta V segments clustered near 87% or 30%. Researchers had no immune exposure information except CMV serostatus available.

V lost 4 bases and J 0 bases, leaving 15 bases between the germline ends. Germline V gene data show CDR1 as MNHNS and CDR2 as SASEGT. The CDR3 has 16 residues. This receptor was taken from a woman aged 40 to 50 in good health and CMV-seropositive. The chain employs TRBV6-1 and TRBJ1-2; D is uncertain. The source material was PBMCs. The CDR3 sequence: CASSATGKSSNYGYTF. Written as DNA, the CDR3 is TGTGCCAGCAGTGCCACGGGGAAGTCATCTAACTATGGCTACACCTTC.